This T cell receptor beta chain derives from a study of shared clonotypes between healthy human individuals. Study background: The cohort comprised a couple of women and a few men. Their ages spanned 18 to 49 years.

Deep-level running was used for the assay. Clones were read by immunoSEQ multiplex PCR, and TCRdb kept only the in-frame ones, dropping some. Here the sample spans under 600,000 clones, approximately 97% being singletons. After removal of 2 bases from V and 0 bases from J, the junction contained 7 bases not matched to a gene. The CDR3 covers 17 residues. From germline, CDR1 is GTSNPN and CDR2 SVGIG (reference sequence). The sequence came from a woman younger than 45 in good health. The source material was naive CD4+ T cells sorted from blood. The subset denotes: CD45RA+ positively selected. The rearrangement joins TRBV30 to TRBJ1-6; 7 bases match TRBD1. CDR3 sequence: CAWSKGQQISYNSPLHF. The DNA of the CDR3 is TGTGCCTGGAGTAAGGGACAGCAAATCTCCTATAATTCACCCCTCCACTTT.